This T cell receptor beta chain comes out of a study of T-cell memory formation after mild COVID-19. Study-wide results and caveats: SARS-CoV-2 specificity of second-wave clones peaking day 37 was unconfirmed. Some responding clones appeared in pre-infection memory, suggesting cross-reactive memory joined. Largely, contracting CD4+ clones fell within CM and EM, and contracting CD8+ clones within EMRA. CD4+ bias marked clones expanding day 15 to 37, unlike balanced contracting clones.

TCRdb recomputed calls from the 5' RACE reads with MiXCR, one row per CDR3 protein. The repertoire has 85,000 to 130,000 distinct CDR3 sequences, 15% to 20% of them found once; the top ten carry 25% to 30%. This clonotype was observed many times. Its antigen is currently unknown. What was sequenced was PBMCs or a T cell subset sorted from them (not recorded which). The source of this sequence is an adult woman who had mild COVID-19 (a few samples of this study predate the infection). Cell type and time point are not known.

The CDR3 protein is CASSYGTALTEAFF. Written as DNA, the CDR3 is TGTGCCAGCAGTTACGGGACAGCTCTCACTGAAGCTTTCTTT. The chain employs TRBV6-6 and TRBJ1-1, with TRBD1 matching over 7 bases. Germline V gives CDR1 MNHNY, CDR2 SVGAGI (reference sequence). The ends lost 2 bases at V and 4 bases at J; junction bases unmatched: 4. The CDR3 has 14 residues.